One sample yielded the 8 T cell receptor beta chains listed below, sequenced in a study of shared clonotypes between healthy human individuals. The assay was immunoSEQ multiplex PCR, and TCRdb's table has in-frame clones only and misses some. The data contain 2.3 million or so clones, 90% to 95% of them seen just once; the ten biggest clones take up about 0.37%. The sequencing sample was made of naive CD4+ T cells from PBMCs. Subset reported: CD45RA+ positively selected. The receptors shown here come from a man younger than 30 in good health. Some clones in this sample may be carry-over from other donors' samples.

The CDR3 loop reads CASKQQGANYGYTF. CDR3 in DNA: TGTGCCAGCAAGCAACAGGGGGCTAACTATGGCTACACCTTC. J is TRBJ1-2 and V is TRBV2; 8 nucleotides line up with TRBD1. With V trimmed by 7 bases and J by 0 bases, 4 bases remained unmatched. CDR1 SNHLY and CDR2 FYNNEI come from the germline V gene. This CDR3 has 14 amino acids. Together with reference TRBV2 and TRBJ1-2, the CDR3 gives the full variable domain: EPEVTQTPSHQVTQMGQEVILRCVPISNHLYFYWYRQILGQKVEFLVSFYNNEISEKSEIFDDQFSVERPDGSNFTLKIRSTKLEDSAMYFCASKQQGANYGYTFGSGTRLTVV.

This chain links TRBV9 with TRBJ1-4; 9 positions match TRBD1. The germline V gene encodes CDR1 SGDLS and CDR2 YYNGEE. V trimming: 0 bases; J trimming: 5 bases; junction bases outside the gene matches: 2. The length of the CDR3 is 15 residues. CDR3 loop: CASSVDGTGNEKLFF. The CDR3 DNA reads TGTGCCAGCAGCGTAGATGGGACAGGGAATGAAAAACTGTTTTTT.

As DNA, the CDR3 is TGTGCCAGTAGTATGACTAGCGGGAGTGTAGATACGCAGTATTTT. It encodes CASSMTSGSVDTQYF. V and J are TRBV19 and TRBJ2-3; 12 positions match TRBD2. With V trimmed by 3 bases and J by 5 bases, 3 bases remained unmatched. This CDR3 spans 15 amino acids. The germline CDR1 and CDR2 sequences are LNHDA and SQIVND (reference sequence).

The gene calls are TRBV29-1 and TRBJ2-1; 8 bases align to TRBD2. CDR3 length: 13 amino acids. The J segment lost 9 bases and the V segment lost 3 bases, leaving 7 bases of the junction unmatched. The germline V gene has CDR1 SQVTM and CDR2 ANQGSEA. For the CDR3, the DNA is TGCAGCGTTGATACGGGAGGGCCAAGTGAGCAGTTCTTC. It yields the protein CSVDTGGPSEQFF.

The chain recombines TRBV27 with TRBJ1-1, with TRBD1 as a possible D gene (5 bases). The V gene lost 2 bases and the J gene lost 1 base, with 14 bases spanning the gap. The CDR3 length is 16 residues. Germline V CDR1 and CDR2: MNHEY, SMNVEV (reference sequence). The CDR3 DNA is TGTGCCAGCAGTTTAATTCGGGGCCCAACGAACACTGAAGCTTTCTTT. Encoded protein: CASSLIRGPTNTEAFF.

This chain uses TRBV5-1 with TRBJ2-1; D is possibly TRBD2 (6 bases). The germline V gene encodes CDR1 SGHRS and CDR2 YFSETQ. Trimming stripped 0 bases from V and 6 bases from J, with 10 bases between. The CDR3 runs to 14 residues. In DNA form, the CDR3 reads TGCGCCAGCAGCTTGGTGCTAGCGAGCAATGAGCAGTTCTTC. This codes for CASSLVLASNEQFF.

The chain combines TRBV10-2 with TRBJ2-1; 13 nucleotides agree with TRBD2. The CDR3 covers 15 residues. Germline values: CDR1 WSHSY, CDR2 SAAADI. V lost 7 bases, J lost 4 bases, and 4 bases stayed unmatched. The DNA of the CDR3 is TGCGCCAGCATGGCGGGACTAGCGGGATACAATGAGCAGTTCTTC. It codes for CASMAGLAGYNEQFF.

The genes are TRBV9 and TRBJ2-1, with a weak D call TRBD1 (5 bases). There are 15 residues in the CDR3. Trimming removed 3 bases at V and 0 bases at J, with 10 bases between. Germline CDR1 SGDLS, CDR2 YYNGEE. In DNA, the CDR3 is TGTGCCAGCAGCGGGACACGGAGCTCCTACAATGAGCAGTTCTTC. Translated, it gives CASSGTRSSYNEQFF.